A selection of T cell receptor beta chains follows, all from one sample in a study of glioma-infiltrating T cells. One entry per CDR3 protein results from TCRdb running MiXCR on the multiplex PCR reads. The table includes more than 300,000 distinct CDR3 sequences, 35% to 45% detected once. The sample was glioma tissue, nonneoplastic brain tissue, or PBMCs (not recorded which). Receptors originate from a human donor with low-grade glioma or glioblastoma, undergoing nonglioma brain surgery, or in good health (not recorded which). Both conserved end residues are part of each CDR3. D genes are given only for firm matches. Clone sizes are given selectively: once, few, many, or a class where the clone is expanded.

15 | TRBJ2-3 | TRBD1 | TRBV6-2/TRBV6-3 | NA | CASSSSRGRTGTQYF | TGTGCCAGCAGTTCGTCCAGGGGGCGTACAGGTACGCAGTATTTT
15 | TRBJ1-1 | NA | TRBV2 | few | CASSEASAVRPEAFF | TGTGCCAGCAGTGAAGCGTCGGCAGTGCGACCCGAAGCTTTCTTT
17 | TRBJ2-3 | TRBD2 | TRBV6-5 | NA | CAGNGRLAGEGTDTQYF | TGTGCCGGCAACGGGAGACTAGCGGGAGAGGGCACAGATACGCAGTATTTT
14 | TRBJ2-7 | TRBD1 | TRBV7-4 | few | CASRLGTAAYEQYF | TGTGCCAGCAGGTTAGGGACAGCAGCCTACGAGCAGTACTTC
14 | TRBJ2-7 | NA | TRBV4-2 | NA | CASSREGSYNEQYF | TGTGCCAGCAGCCGAGAGGGCTCCTACAATGAGCAGTACTTC
15 | TRBJ1-1 | NA | TRBV7-6 | few | CASSPLDGQLTEAFF | TGTGCCAGCAGCCCGCTGGACGGACAGCTCACTGAAGCTTTCTTT
16 | TRBJ2-3 | TRBD2 | TRBV15 | many | CATQRGGRASTDTQYF | TGTGCCACCCAACGGGGGGGGAGGGCGTCGACAGATACGCAGTATTTT
13 | TRBJ2-7 | TRBD1 | TRBV7-6 | NA | CASSWTGAHEQYF | TGTGCCAGCAGCTGGACAGGGGCCCACGAGCAGTACTTC
23 | TRBJ2-7 | NA | TRBV25-1 | NA | CASSDLPLRTGAGMGTISYEQYF | TGTGCCAGCAGTGACCTCCCCCTCAGGACAGGAGCGGGGATGGGGACGATCTCCTACGAGCAGTACTTC
16 | TRBJ2-2 | TRBD1 | TRBV4-1 | NA | CASSQDLDRTTGELFF | TGCGCCAGCAGCCAAGATTTGGACAGGACTACCGGGGAGCTGTTTTTT
16 | TRBJ1-2 | NA | TRBV7-2 | NA | CASSPSLQLSNYGYTF | TGTGCCAGCAGCCCTAGCCTACAGCTCTCAAACTATGGCTACACCTTC
17 | TRBJ2-5 | NA | TRBV5-1 | NA | CASSLTGGVRRGETQYF | TGCGCCAGCAGCTTGACAGGGGGGGTCCGCCGTGGTGAGACCCAGTACTTC
14 | TRBJ2-3 | TRBD1 | TRBV20-1 | NA | CSARRTGSGDTQYF | TGCAGTGCTCGACGGACAGGGAGCGGAGATACGCAGTATTTT
14 | TRBJ2-7 | NA | TRBV12-3/TRBV12-4 | few | CASSLIEGVDEQYF | TGTGCCAGCAGTTTAATAGAGGGAGTCGACGAGCAGTACTTC
17 | TRBJ2-1 | TRBD2 | TRBV20-1 | NA | CSATTSGRAVVYNEQFF | TGCAGTGCCACTACTAGCGGGAGGGCCGTGGTTTACAATGAGCAGTTCTTC
15 | TRBJ1-6 | TRBD1 | TRBV4-2 | NA | CASSQPGQCNSPLHF | TGTGCCAGCAGCCAACCGGGACAGTGTAATTCACCCCTCCACTTT
15 | TRBJ2-1 | TRBD1 | TRBV25-1 | NA | CASSLPGQGANEQFF | TGTGCCAGCAGTCTTCCGGGACAGGGGGCGAATGAGCAGTTCTTC
14 | TRBJ2-7 | NA | TRBV15 | NA | CATSRGGRGYEQYF | TGTGCCACCAGCAGAGGGGGCAGGGGATACGAGCAGTACTTC
14 | TRBJ2-3 | NA | TRBV18 | NA | CASSPSTATDTQYF | TGTGCCAGCTCACCGTCGACAGCAACAGATACGCAGTATTTT
13 | TRBJ2-1 | TRBD1 | TRBV20-1 | few | CSATRDSYNEQFF | TGCAGTGCTACCCGGGACAGCTACAATGAGCAGTTCTTC